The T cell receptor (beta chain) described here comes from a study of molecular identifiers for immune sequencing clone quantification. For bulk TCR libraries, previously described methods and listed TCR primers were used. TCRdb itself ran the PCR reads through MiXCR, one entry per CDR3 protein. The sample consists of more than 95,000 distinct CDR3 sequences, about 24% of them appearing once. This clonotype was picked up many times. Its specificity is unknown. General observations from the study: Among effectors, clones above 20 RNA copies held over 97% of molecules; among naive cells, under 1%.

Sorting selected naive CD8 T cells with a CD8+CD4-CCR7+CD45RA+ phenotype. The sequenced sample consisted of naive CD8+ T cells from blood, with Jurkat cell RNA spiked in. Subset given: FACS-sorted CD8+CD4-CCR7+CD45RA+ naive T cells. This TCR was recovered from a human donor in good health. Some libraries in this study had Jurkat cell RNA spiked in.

The CDR3 nucleotides are TGTGCCAGCAGTTTAATTAGCGGGGTCAATGAGCAGTTCTTC. Residues: CASSLISGVNEQFF. The rearrangement joins TRBV27 to TRBJ2-1, with 8 bases matching TRBD2. The germline V gene encodes CDR1 MNHEY and CDR2 SMNVEV (reference sequence). J was trimmed by 6 bases and V by 2 bases; bases with no gene match: 3. CDR3 length: 14 amino acids.